This T cell receptor (beta chain) was sequenced in a study of T-cell memory formation after mild COVID-19. In the study overall: TCR clusters were mostly confined to one donor each.

V lost 1 base to trimming and J lost 12 bases, with 7 bases between them. Germline values: CDR1 LGHNA, CDR2 YNFKEQ. There are 12 residues in the CDR3. Regarding the study as a whole: The finding that pre-infection memory included some responding clones suggested that cross-reactive memory joined.

Comments on this clonotype: Antigen specificity is unknown.

TCRdb independently ran MiXCR on the 5' RACE reads; one entry per CDR3 protein. This sample carries 400,000 or so distinct CDR3 sequences, approximately 20% of them seen once, and the ten largest clones take 7.5% to 9.5%. Specimen: PBMCs or a T cell subset sorted from them (not recorded which). The chain carries TRBV4-2 and TRBJ1-6, with D possibly TRBD1 on 5 matching bases. The TCR comes from an adult woman who had mild COVID-19 (a few samples of this study predate the infection). Cell type and time point are not known. This CDR3 reads CASSQGGGPLHF. The CDR3 region has the DNA TGTGCCAGCAGCCAAGGGGGGGGACCCCTCCACTTT.